This T cell receptor (beta chain) derives from a study of human T cells and chemical hapten exposure. Study-level points and caveats: There were significantly more large CDR3 similarity clusters among expanded TCRs than among controls.

The CDR3 consists of 12 residues. CDR1 is LGHDT and CDR2 is YNNKEL in the germline V gene (reference sequence). V was clipped by 1 base and J by 4 bases, with 3 bases between them. In its sample, this clonotype was seen a few times. Its antigen is not identified. The time point denotes: patch test 1, 2 weeks after DPC sensitization. Treatment denoted: therapeutic diphenylcyclopropenone sensitization with weekly scalp DPC. TCRdb ran MiXCR on the RACE reads and lists one entry per CDR3 protein. The sample includes 75,000 to 95,000 distinct CDR3 sequences, about 11% of them seen just once. The gene calls are TRBV3-1 and TRBJ2-3, with D uncertain. The material sequenced was whole blood, taken in connection with sensitization to the hapten diphenylcyclopropenone (DPC). The receptor was isolated from a woman aged 55 to 70 with alopecia areata. Some clones in this sample may be carry-over from other donors' samples. Here the CDR3 DNA reads TGTGCCAGCAGCCAAGGCCCAGATACGCAGTATTTT. This translates into CASSQGPDTQYF.